This is a list of T cell receptor beta chains from one sample in a study of blood T cell repertoires in COVID-19. The table came from immunoSEQ multiplex PCR; TCRdb's copy has only in-frame clones and leaves some out. The profile covers about 220,000 clones, with 65% to 90% appearing a single time and about 9% taken by the ten largest. What was sequenced was peripheral blood. These receptors were collected from a man between 50 and 59 years old with active or convalescent COVID-19. Each CDR3 is given with its conserved first and last residue. The D gene is left open where the match is weak. Clone size is given for some rows only: seen once, a few or many times, or a class if the clone is expanded.

>TRBV4-3|TRBJ1-2|NA|NA
TGCGCCAGCAGCCAAGATCGAGGGGGGGGTAACTATGGCTACACCTTC
CASSQDRGGGNYGYTF
>TRBV28|TRBJ2-2|TRBD2|NA
TGTGCCAGCAGTCCAAGGACTAGCGGGGTCTCCGGGGAGCTGTTTTTT
CASSPRTSGVSGELFF
>TRBV3-1/TRBV3-2|TRBJ2-3|TRBD2|NA
TGTGCCAGCAGCTCTCGGACTAGCGGGGGGGCCGGAGATACGCAGTATTTT
CASSSRTSGGAGDTQYF
>TRBV7-2|TRBJ1-2|TRBD1|few
TGTGCCAGCAGCCCCAGTTGGACAGGGGTATCTAAAGGTGGCTACACCTTC
CASSPSWTGVSKGGYTF
>TRBV4-3|TRBJ2-2|NA|once
TGCGCCAGCAGCCCCCGACTCTTGAACACCGGGGAGCTGTTTTTT
CASSPRLLNTGELFF
>TRBV4-1|TRBJ1-2|NA|NA
TGCGCCAGCAGCCACCAAGGGGACTATGGCTACACCTTC
CASSHQGDYGYTF
>TRBV4-1|TRBJ1-5|NA|NA
TGCGCCAGCAGCCAAGAAGGACAGCCTAATAGCAATCAGCCCCAGCATTTT
CASSQEGQPNSNQPQHF
>TRBV2|TRBJ2-5|TRBD1|NA
TGTGCCAGCAGCGGACAGGGGGCCGGTTTTGAGACCCAGTACTTC
CASSGQGAGFETQYF
>TRBV5-3|TRBJ1-1|TRBD1|few
TGTGCCAGAAGCTTGGGGGGACAGTGGTATGCTTTCTTT
CARSLGGQWYAFF
>TRBV3-1/TRBV3-2|TRBJ2-2|TRBD1|NA
TGTGCCAGCAGCTACAGGGGGTCGAACACCGGGGAGCTGTTTTTT
CASSYRGSNTGELFF
>TRBV3-1/TRBV3-2|TRBJ2-5|TRBD2|NA
TGTGCCAGCAGCCAAGTAGCGGGGGGGGCTCAAGAGACCCAGTACTTC
CASSQVAGGAQETQYF
>TRBV27|TRBJ2-1|NA|NA
TGTGCCAGCAGTTGGTTTTCTAGAGCTGTCGATGAGCAGTTCTTC
CASSWFSRAVDEQFF
>TRBV7-2|TRBJ2-3|TRBD1|once
TGTGCCAGCAGCTTAAGGCTTCAGGGGGCATTGACAGATACGCAGTATTTT
CASSLRLQGALTDTQYF
>TRBV15|TRBJ2-5|NA|NA
TGTGCCACCAGCCGTGGACAGGACGGGGGCCAAGAGACCCAGTACTTC
CATSRGQDGGQETQYF
>TRBV9|TRBJ2-1|TRBD2|NA
TGTGCCAGCAGCGTTGGGATTAGCGGGAGTTCCCGCAATGAGCAGTTCTTC
CASSVGISGSSRNEQFF
>TRBV7-2|TRBJ2-1|TRBD2|NA
TGTGCCAGCAGCTTAGCTCTAGCGGGGCGGTACAATGAGCAGTTCTTC
CASSLALAGRYNEQFF
>TRBV5-6|TRBJ2-2|TRBD1|NA
TGTGCCAGCAGCGGGATGGACAGGGATTCCGGGGAGCTGTTTTTT
CASSGMDRDSGELFF
>TRBV2|TRBJ1-1|TRBD1|NA
TGTGCCAGCAGGGAGGGGCAGGTCTCAGGGGGAGCTTTCTTT
CASREGQVSGGAFF
>TRBV25-1|TRBJ1-1|NA|NA
TGTGCCAGCAGTGAATGGGGCGCGGTTAACACTGAAGCTTTCTTT
CASSEWGAVNTEAFF
>TRBV6-5|TRBJ1-1|TRBD1|NA
TGTGCCAGCAGCCCAACCCCAAGACAGGGCTTGGAAGCTTTCTTT
CASSPTPRQGLEAFF
>TRBV4-2|TRBJ2-5|NA|NA
TGTGCCAGCAGCCAAAATAGAGAGACCCAGTACTTC
CASSQNRETQYF
>TRBV28|TRBJ1-6|TRBD1|NA
TGTGCCAGCAGAAGACAGGGGGTTTCACCCCTCCACTTT
CASRRQGVSPLHF